Presented here are 30 T cell receptor beta chains from one specimen sequenced in a study of blood T cell repertoires in COVID-19 (dated by TCRdb to 2018 to 2020). Library prep was done by the immunoSEQ multiplex PCR assay. Imported from immuneACCESS, the table was reduced by TCRdb to in-frame sequences with V and J called. These copies leave out some clones; in studies compared against another copy, an unresolved V gene accounts for under half, and the cause of the remainder is not known. This sample has about 34,000 clones in its table, and 80% to 95% of those were observed once. Under 25% of the sample goes to the ten largest clones. Input material: peripheral blood. These receptors came from a man aged 80 or over with acute or convalescent COVID-19.

The chain combines TRBV10-3 with TRBJ2-4; 7 bases line up with TRBD1. Germline-derived CDR1 and CDR2 are ENHRY and SYGVKD. The junction had 10 bases not matched to a gene; V was cut back by 9 bases and J by 8 bases. The CDR3 consists of 13 residues. This CDR3 is CAIGKGAEDIQYF. The DNA for the CDR3 is TGTGCCATAGGCAAGGGGGCCGAGGACATTCAGTACTTC.

This clone came up a few times. The V and J genes are TRBV7-9 and TRBJ2-7; 8 nucleotides align to TRBD1. The CDR3 has 13 amino acids. The V gene's germline CDR1 is SEHNR and CDR2 FQNEAQ (reference sequence). With 5 bases clipped from V and 2 bases from J, the junction kept 2 bases outside the gene matches. CDR3 loop: CASSRTGTYEQYF. The CDR3 DNA reads TGTGCCAGCAGCAGGACAGGGACCTACGAGCAGTACTTC.

The chain couples TRBV12-3 or TRBV12-4 to TRBJ1-6; tentative D call: TRBD1 (5 bases). The CDR3 is 13 residues long. V lost 6 bases and J lost 9, with 12 bases in between. CDR3 DNA sequence: TGTGCCAGCAGCCCCAGGGATGGTTCACCCCTCCACTTT. Protein sequence: CASSPRDGSPLHF.

The chain carries TRBV9 and TRBJ1-2; D gene ambiguous. This CDR3 region has 18 residues. Germline V CDR1 and CDR2: SGDLS, YYNGEE. The V gene lost 0 bases and the J gene lost 0 bases, with 18 bases spanning the gap. In nucleotides, the CDR3 is TGTGCCAGCAGCGTAGACCCTCATAGAGGAGAAACTAACTATGGCTACACCTTC. Encoded protein: CASSVDPHRGETNYGYTF.

This chain connects TRBV14 to TRBJ1-1, with a tentative D call TRBD1 (5 bases). V lost 2 bases and J lost 4, with 14 bases in between. There are 15 residues in the CDR3. In germline, CDR1 is SGHDN, CDR2 FVKESK. In DNA form, the CDR3 reads TGTGCCAGCAGCCAACTGGCCTTGGGGGGCACTGAAGCTTTCTTT. Amino acids: CASSQLALGGTEAFF.

This rearrangement joins TRBV7-9 to TRBJ1-2; the D gene is possibly TRBD1 (6 bases). This CDR3 comprises 12 residues. Trimming cost V 6 bases and J 7 bases, with 12 bases left between them. Germline V gene lookup returns CDR1 SEHNR and CDR2 FQNEAQ (reference sequence). CDR3 protein: CASRGTGFGYTF. The CDR3 DNA reads TGTGCCAGCAGGGGAACAGGGTTTGGCTACACCTTC.

The CDR3 loop is CASSRDYEQYF. The CDR3, as DNA: TGTGCCAGCAGTAGAGACTACGAGCAGTACTTC. V and J are TRBV2 and TRBJ2-7; the D is unclear. V dropped 5 bases and J dropped 3 bases, with 5 bases sitting between them. Germline V gene data show CDR1 as SNHLY and CDR2 as FYNNEI. The CDR3 is made up of 11 amino acids.

The J gene is TRBJ1-1, the V gene TRBV10-1; the D is unclear. The CDR3 runs to 13 residues. V was clipped by 0 bases and J by 6 bases, with 8 bases between them. Germline lookup yields CDR1 WNHNN and CDR2 SYGVQD (reference sequence). The CDR3 region is CASSESGVAEAFF. CDR3 DNA sequence: TGCGCCAGCAGTGAGTCCGGTGTGGCTGAAGCTTTCTTT.

The chain recombines TRBV2 with TRBJ1-2; D is perhaps TRBD1 (6 bases). Germline V CDR1 and CDR2: SNHLY, FYNNEI. Trimming took 8 bases from V and 6 from J, leaving 10 bases between them. The CDR3 has 11 amino acids. The CDR3 region is CASYRVDGYTF. The CDR3 region has the DNA TGTGCCAGCTACAGGGTTGATGGCTACACCTTC.

The J gene is TRBJ2-7, the V gene TRBV5-1; 10 bases agree with TRBD1. This CDR3 has 15 amino acids. Germline CDR1 is SGHRS and CDR2 is YFSETQ. The J segment lost 4 bases and the V segment lost 1 base, leaving 5 bases of the junction unmatched. The DNA of the CDR3 is TGCGCCAGCAGCTTGCAGGGACAGGGGACTTACGAGCAGTACTTC. Translated, it gives CASSLQGQGTYEQYF.

The chain couples TRBV7-2 to TRBJ2-1, with D maybe TRBD1 (5 bases). CDR3 length equals 12 residues. V was pared by 1 base and J by 7 bases, with 5 bases between. Germline-derived CDR1 and CDR2 are SGHTA and FQGNSA. The CDR3 DNA reads as TGTGCCAGCAGCTTAGAGGGGAATGAGCAGTTCTTC. Translating gives CASSLEGNEQFF. Together with reference TRBV7-2 and TRBJ2-1, the CDR3 gives the full variable domain: GAGVSQSPSNKVTEKGKDVELRCDPISGHTALYWYRQSLGQGLEFLIYFQGNSAPDKSGLPSDRFSAERTGGSVSTLTIQRTQQEDSAVYLCASSLEGNEQFFGPGTRLTVL.

This clone was detected only a few times. The chain links TRBV7-2 to TRBJ1-5; D is possibly TRBD1 (5 bases). The length of the CDR3 is 15 residues. Trimming removed 1 base at V and 7 bases at J, with 14 bases between. The germline gives CDR1 SGHTA, CDR2 FQGNSA. The DNA for the CDR3 is TGTGCCAGCAGCTTAGATCCGGGGGTTTTGCAGCCCCAGCATTTT. Amino acid sequence: CASSLDPGVLQPQHF.

The rearrangement links TRBV9 to TRBJ2-1; 8 bases agree with TRBD2. V trimming: 4 bases; J trimming: 5 bases; junction bases outside the gene matches: 5. Per the germline V gene, CDR1 is SGDLS and CDR2 is YYNGEE. CDR3 length: 14 residues. The CDR3 nucleotides are TGTGCCAGCAGCCCGACTAGCGCTAACAATGAGCAGTTCTTC. The encoded protein is CASSPTSANNEQFF.

The V and J genes are TRBV30 and TRBJ2-7, with D tentatively TRBD2 (6 bases). The CDR3 covers 13 residues. Germline assignment: CDR1 GTSNPN and CDR2 SVGIG (reference sequence). Trimming removed 8 bases from V and 4 bases from J, with 18 bases in between. The CDR3 DNA reads TGTGCCGTATCTGGGACTGGCGCATACGAGCAGTACTTC. Translated, it gives CAVSGTGAYEQYF.

The V and J genes are TRBV3-1 (or the pseudogene TRBV3-2) and TRBJ2-3; 7 bases agree with TRBD2. V gave up 4 bases and J gave up 1 base; unmatched junction bases: 11. The germline gives CDR1 LGHDT, CDR2 YNNKEL (reference sequence). The CDR3 loop spans 17 amino acids. This CDR3 is CASSPRLAGDGTDTQYF. The CDR3 DNA sequence: TGTGCCAGCAGCCCCCGACTAGCCGGGGACGGCACAGATACGCAGTATTTT.

The chain has TRBV18 and TRBJ1-6; possible D gene TRBD1, 5 bases. Trimming shortened V by 3 bases and J by 8 bases, and 11 bases separated the two germline ends. Germline V gives CDR1 KGHSH, CDR2 LQKENI. CDR3 length equals 14 residues. CDR3 protein: CASSPQGRDSPLHF. CDR3 bases: TGTGCCAGCTCACCTCAGGGCCGCGATTCACCCCTCCACTTT.

This clone was recorded a few times. This chain uses TRBV7-8 with TRBJ1-5, with 7 bases aligning to TRBD1. Per germline, CDR1 SGHVS and CDR2 FQNEAQ. V gave up 0 bases and J gave up 6 bases; unmatched junction bases: 5. CDR3 length: 15 residues. Here the CDR3 reads CASSLAQGKGQPQHF. In nucleotides, the CDR3 is TGTGCCAGCAGCTTAGCACAGGGGAAAGGTCAGCCCCAGCATTTT.

The rearrangement uses TRBV18 and TRBJ1-3, with 9 bases matching TRBD1. Germline values: CDR1 KGHSH, CDR2 LQKENI. The CDR3 extends over 16 amino acids. The V segment lost 6 bases and the J segment 4 bases; nucleotides outside the gene matches: 10. The CDR3 is CASSVTGTGSGNTIYF. DNA for the CDR3: TGTGCCAGCTCCGTTACTGGGACAGGGAGCGGAAACACCATATATTTT.

The rearrangement joins TRBV7-9 to TRBJ1-4; the match to TRBD1 covers 9 bases. Germline CDR1 reads SEHNR; CDR2 reads FQNEAQ (reference sequence). Unmatched junction bases numbered 1, after V lost 1 base and J lost 4 bases. This CDR3 region has 15 residues. This CDR3 is CASSLGTGDNEKLFF. DNA for the CDR3: TGTGCCAGCAGCTTAGGGACAGGGGATAATGAAAAACTGTTTTTT.

The J gene is TRBJ2-1, the V gene TRBV5-6, with a weak D call TRBD2 (5 bases). This CDR3 has 14 residues. Trimming pared 0 bases from V and 12 bases from J, leaving 16 bases between. Germline CDR1 reads SGHDT; CDR2 reads YYEEEE. CDR3 sequence: CASSLGIERVGQFF. In DNA form, the CDR3 reads TGTGCCAGCAGCTTGGGGATTGAGAGGGTAGGGCAGTTCTTC.

This chain links TRBV5-5 with TRBJ2-4, with 7 bases fitting TRBD1. J was trimmed by 3 bases and V by 2 bases; bases with no gene match: 8. Germline V gene data show CDR1 as SGHKS and CDR2 as YYEKEE (reference sequence). This CDR3 spans 16 amino acids. Here the CDR3 reads CASSFTGVGVKNIQYF. DNA for the CDR3: TGTGCCAGCAGCTTTACAGGGGTAGGGGTCAAAAACATTCAGTACTTC.

The chain uses TRBV3-1 (or the pseudogene TRBV3-2) and TRBJ1-1, with 9 bases matching TRBD1. This CDR3 has 16 amino acids. V dropped 0 bases and J dropped 3; count of bases not matched to a gene: 5. CDR1 and CDR2 (germline): LGHDT, YNNKEL (reference sequence). The CDR3 spells CASSQDATGGYTEAFF. The CDR3 nucleotides read TGTGCCAGCAGCCAAGACGCGACAGGGGGGTACACTGAAGCTTTCTTT.

This clone occurred a few times. The J gene is TRBJ2-7, the V gene TRBV10-1, with 12 bases matching TRBD1. The V and J ends lost 2 bases and 5 bases, in that order; junction bases with no gene match: 22. CDR3 length equals 21 residues. Germline V gives CDR1 WNHNN, CDR2 SYGVQD (reference sequence). The CDR3 sequence: CASSEPSTAGWGQGAPNEQYF. The CDR3 DNA sequence: TGCGCCAGCAGTGAGCCTTCAACCGCCGGATGGGGACAGGGGGCGCCGAACGAGCAGTACTTC.

The chain carries TRBV15 and TRBJ1-3, with D perhaps TRBD1 (5 bases). The CDR3 covers 15 residues. Germline assignment: CDR1 LNHNV and CDR2 YYDKDF (reference sequence). The V gene lost 2 bases and the J gene lost 0 bases, with 8 bases spanning the gap. The CDR3: CATSRPDSSGNTIYF. The CDR3 nucleotides are TGTGCCACCAGCAGACCAGACAGCTCTGGAAACACCATATATTTT.

This rearrangement joins TRBV11-3 to TRBJ1-1; TRBD1 is a possible D gene (5 bases). Trimming removed 3 bases from V and 2 bases from J, with 10 bases in between. This CDR3 is built from 14 residues. Germline loops: CDR1 SGHNT, CDR2 YENEEA. The CDR3 here is CASSLGQSNTEAFF. The DNA of the CDR3 is TGTGCCAGCAGCTTGGGGCAGTCTAACACTGAAGCTTTCTTT.

The V gene is TRBV9, the J gene TRBJ2-2; D is ambiguous. The CDR3 loop spans 13 amino acids. Germline CDR1 and CDR2: SGDLS and YYNGEE. Trimming took 4 bases from V and 2 from J, leaving 6 bases between them. In nucleotides, the CDR3 is TGTGCCAGCAGCCCCCCTAACACCGGGGAGCTGTTTTTT. It codes for CASSPPNTGELFF.

The J gene is TRBJ2-7, the V gene TRBV19; D not certain. Trimming took off 6 bases at V and 5 bases at J, with 11 bases between the two ends. CDR3 length: 12 residues. Per germline, CDR1 LNHDA and CDR2 SQIVND (reference sequence). The CDR3 coding sequence is TGTGCCAGTAGGAACAGTCAGGACGAGCAGTACTTC. Amino acid sequence: CASRNSQDEQYF.

This sequence joins TRBV28 and TRBJ1-5; perhaps TRBD1 as D (6 bases). The CDR3 totals 12 residues. Trimming removed 6 bases from V and 10 bases from J, with 13 bases in between. The germline V gene encodes CDR1 MDHEN and CDR2 SYDVKM. The CDR3 region is CASSPHREPQHF. The CDR3 DNA reads as TGTGCCAGCAGCCCCCACAGGGAACCCCAGCATTTT.

This chain uses TRBV9 with TRBJ1-5; D unclear. CDR3 length equals 13 residues. Trimming removed 0 bases from V and 7 bases from J, with 8 bases in between. CDR1 and CDR2 (germline): SGDLS, YYNGEE. Here the CDR3 reads CASSVDRGQPQHF. CDR3 coding DNA: TGTGCCAGCAGCGTAGATAGAGGGCAGCCCCAGCATTTT.

This clone has a single count. This chain joins TRBV11-3 and TRBJ2-7; 11 positions match TRBD1. Germline CDR1 and CDR2: SGHNT and YENEEA. The CDR3 length is 18 residues. Trimming cost V 4 bases and J 5 bases; bases outside gene matches: 16. CDR3 bases: TGTGCCAGCAGCTCCTATCCGGGGGGACAGGGGGAGTTAAACGAGCAGTACTTC. Its translation is CASSSYPGGQGELNEQYF.